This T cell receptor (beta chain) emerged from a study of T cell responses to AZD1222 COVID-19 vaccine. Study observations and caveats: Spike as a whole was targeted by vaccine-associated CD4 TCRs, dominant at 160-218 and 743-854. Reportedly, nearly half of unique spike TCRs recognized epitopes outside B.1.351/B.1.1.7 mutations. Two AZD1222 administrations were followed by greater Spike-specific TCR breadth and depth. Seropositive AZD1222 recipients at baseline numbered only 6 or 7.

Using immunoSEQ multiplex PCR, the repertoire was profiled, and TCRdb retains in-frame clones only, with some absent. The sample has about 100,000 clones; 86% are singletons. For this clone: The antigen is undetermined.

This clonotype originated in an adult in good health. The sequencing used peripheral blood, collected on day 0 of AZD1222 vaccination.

The CDR3 bases are TGCGCCAGCAGCTTACCAGGGGGCTCTGGAAACACCATATATTTT. Its protein is CASSLPGGSGNTIYF. The rearrangement uses TRBV5-1 and TRBJ1-3, with 7 bases aligning to TRBD1. The V and J ends lost 2 bases and 0 bases, in that order; junction bases with no gene match: 2. The CDR3 is 15 amino acids. Germline V gene data show CDR1 as SGHRS and CDR2 as YFSETQ.